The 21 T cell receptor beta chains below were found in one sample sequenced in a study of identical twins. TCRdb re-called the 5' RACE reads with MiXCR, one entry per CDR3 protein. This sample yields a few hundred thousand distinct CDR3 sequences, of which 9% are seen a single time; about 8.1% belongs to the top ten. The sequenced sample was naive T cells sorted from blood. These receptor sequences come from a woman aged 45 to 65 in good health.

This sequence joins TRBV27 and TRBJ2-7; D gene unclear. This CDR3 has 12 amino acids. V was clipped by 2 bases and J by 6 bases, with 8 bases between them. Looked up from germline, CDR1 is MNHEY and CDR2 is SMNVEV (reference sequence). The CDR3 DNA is TGTGCCAGCAGTTTAATAGGTGGCGAGCAGTACGTC. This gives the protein CASSLIGGEQYV.

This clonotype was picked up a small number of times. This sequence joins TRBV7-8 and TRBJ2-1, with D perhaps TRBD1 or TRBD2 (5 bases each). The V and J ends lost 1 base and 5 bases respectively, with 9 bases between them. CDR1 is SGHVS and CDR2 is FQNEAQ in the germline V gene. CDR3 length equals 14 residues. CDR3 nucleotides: TGTGCCAGCAGCTTAGATTGGGGGAACAATGAGCAGTTCTTC. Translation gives CASSLDWGNNEQFF.

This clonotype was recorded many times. The CDR3 sequence is CASSQRAGGETGELFF. The CDR3, as DNA: TGCGCCAGCAGCCAGAGGGCCGGGGGGGAGACCGGGGAGCTGTTTTTT. The gene calls are TRBV4-1 and TRBJ2-2; 8 nucleotides match TRBD2. CDR1 and CDR2 (germline): MGHRA, YSYEKL. V dropped 3 bases and J dropped 5; count of bases not matched to a gene: 8. CDR3 length: 16 residues.

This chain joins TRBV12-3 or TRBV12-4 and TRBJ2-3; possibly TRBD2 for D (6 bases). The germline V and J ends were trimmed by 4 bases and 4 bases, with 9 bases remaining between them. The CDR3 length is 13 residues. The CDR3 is CASSSGDSDTQYF. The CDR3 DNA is TGTGCCAGCAGTTCGGGAGATTCAGATACGCAGTATTTT.

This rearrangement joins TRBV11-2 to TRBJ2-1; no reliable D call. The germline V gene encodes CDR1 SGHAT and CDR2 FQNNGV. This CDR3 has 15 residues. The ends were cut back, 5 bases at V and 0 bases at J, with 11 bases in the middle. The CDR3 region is CASSKTRSSYNEQFF. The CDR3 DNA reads TGTGCCAGCAGCAAGACCCGGAGCTCCTACAATGAGCAGTTCTTC.

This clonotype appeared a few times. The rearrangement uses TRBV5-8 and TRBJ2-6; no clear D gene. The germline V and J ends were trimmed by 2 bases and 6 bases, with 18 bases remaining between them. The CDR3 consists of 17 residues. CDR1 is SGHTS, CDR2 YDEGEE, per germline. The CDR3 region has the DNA TGTGCCAGCAGCTTTCGAGACATCGTCCTGGTGGCCAACGTCCTGACTTTC. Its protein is CASSFRDIVLVANVLTF.

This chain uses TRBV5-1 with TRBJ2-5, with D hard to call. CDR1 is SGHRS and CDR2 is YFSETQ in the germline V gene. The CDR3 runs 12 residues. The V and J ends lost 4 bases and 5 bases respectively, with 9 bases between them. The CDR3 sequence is CASSPGAETQYF. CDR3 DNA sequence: TGCGCCAGCAGCCCCGGAGCCGAGACCCAGTACTTC.

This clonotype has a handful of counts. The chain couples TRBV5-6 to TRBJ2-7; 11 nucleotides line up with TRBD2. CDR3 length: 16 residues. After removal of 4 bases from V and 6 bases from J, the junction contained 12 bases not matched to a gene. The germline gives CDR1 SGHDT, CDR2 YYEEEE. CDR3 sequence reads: CASSPGQGLAVGEQYV. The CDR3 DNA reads TGTGCCAGCAGCCCTGGACAGGGACTAGCGGTAGGCGAGCAGTACGTC.

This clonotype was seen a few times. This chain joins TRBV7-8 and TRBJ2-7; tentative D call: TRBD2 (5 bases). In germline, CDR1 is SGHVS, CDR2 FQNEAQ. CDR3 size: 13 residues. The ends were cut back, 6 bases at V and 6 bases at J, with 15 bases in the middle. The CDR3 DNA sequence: TGTGCCAGCAGGCACCGAGGGCTGGCCGAGCAGTACGTC. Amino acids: CASRHRGLAEQYV.

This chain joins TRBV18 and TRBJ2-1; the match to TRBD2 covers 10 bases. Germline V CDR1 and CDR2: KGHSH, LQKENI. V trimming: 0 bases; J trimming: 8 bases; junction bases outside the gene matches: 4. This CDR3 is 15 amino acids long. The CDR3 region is CASSPPIAGGDEQFF. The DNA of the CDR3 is TGTGCCAGCTCACCACCAATAGCGGGAGGAGATGAGCAGTTCTTC.

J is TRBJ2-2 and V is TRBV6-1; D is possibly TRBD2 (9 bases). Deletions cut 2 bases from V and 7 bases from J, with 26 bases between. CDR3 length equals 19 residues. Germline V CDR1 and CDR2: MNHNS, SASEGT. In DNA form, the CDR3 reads TGTGCCAGCAGTGAATCTCGCCGAAGGGCTAGCGGGACAGGCGGGGAGCTGTTTTTT. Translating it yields CASSESRRRASGTGGELFF.

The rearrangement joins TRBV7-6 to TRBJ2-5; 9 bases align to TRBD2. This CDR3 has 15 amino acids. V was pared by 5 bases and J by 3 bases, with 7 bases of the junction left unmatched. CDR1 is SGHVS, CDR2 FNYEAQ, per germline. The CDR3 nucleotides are TGTGCCAGCAGCCTGAAGCGGGAGGTAGAAGAGACCCAGTACTTC. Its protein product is CASSLKREVEETQYF.

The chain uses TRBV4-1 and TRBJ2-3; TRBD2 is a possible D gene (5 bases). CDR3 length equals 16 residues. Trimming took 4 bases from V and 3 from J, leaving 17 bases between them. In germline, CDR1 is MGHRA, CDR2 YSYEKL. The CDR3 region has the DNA TGCGCCAGCAGCCCCCAGACTAATCCGGGGACAGATACGCAGTATTTT. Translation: CASSPQTNPGTDTQYF.

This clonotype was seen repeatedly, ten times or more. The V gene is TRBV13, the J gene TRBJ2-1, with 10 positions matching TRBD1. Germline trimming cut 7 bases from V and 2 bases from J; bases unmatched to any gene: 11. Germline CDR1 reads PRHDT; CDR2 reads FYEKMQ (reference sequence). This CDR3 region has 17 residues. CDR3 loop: CASTLRGGTGAYNEQFF. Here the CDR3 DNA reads TGTGCCAGCACCCTAAGGGGAGGGACAGGGGCCTACAATGAGCAGTTCTTC.

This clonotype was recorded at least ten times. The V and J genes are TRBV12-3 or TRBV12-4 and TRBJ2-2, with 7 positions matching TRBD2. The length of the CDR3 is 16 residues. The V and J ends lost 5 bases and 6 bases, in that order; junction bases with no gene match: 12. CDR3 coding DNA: TGTGCCAGCAGTCTTATATCTAGCGGAGGTCCCGGGGAGCTGTTTTTT. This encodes CASSLISSGGPGELFF.

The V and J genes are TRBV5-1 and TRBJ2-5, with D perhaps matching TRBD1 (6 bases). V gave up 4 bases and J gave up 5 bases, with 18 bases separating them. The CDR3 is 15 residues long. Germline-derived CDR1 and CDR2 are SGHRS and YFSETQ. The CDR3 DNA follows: TGCGCCAGCAGCACTCCCGGCAGGGGAAGGGAGACCCAGTACTTC. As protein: CASSTPGRGRETQYF.

The CDR3 sequence: CATSEGEVTGGYTF. In DNA form, the CDR3 reads TGTGCCACCAGTGAAGGTGAGGTTACGGGCGGCTACACCTTC. The chain recombines TRBV24-1 with TRBJ1-2; no clear D. The CDR3 is 14 amino acids. Germline V lookup: CDR1 KGHDR, CDR2 SFDVKD. V lost 4 bases to trimming and J lost 8 bases, with 16 bases between them.

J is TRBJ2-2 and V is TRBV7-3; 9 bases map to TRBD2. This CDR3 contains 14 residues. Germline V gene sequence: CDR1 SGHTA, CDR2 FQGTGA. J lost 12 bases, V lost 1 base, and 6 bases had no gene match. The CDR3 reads CASSLKGSGSQLFF. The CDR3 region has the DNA TGTGCCAGCAGCTTAAAGGGTAGCGGGAGTCAGCTGTTTTTT.

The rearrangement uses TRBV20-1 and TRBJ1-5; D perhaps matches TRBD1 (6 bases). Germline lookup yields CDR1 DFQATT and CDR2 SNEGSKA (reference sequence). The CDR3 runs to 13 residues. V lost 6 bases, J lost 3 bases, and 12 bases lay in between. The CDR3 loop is CSARYRDNQPQHF. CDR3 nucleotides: TGCAGTGCGCGGTACAGGGACAATCAGCCCCAGCATTTT.

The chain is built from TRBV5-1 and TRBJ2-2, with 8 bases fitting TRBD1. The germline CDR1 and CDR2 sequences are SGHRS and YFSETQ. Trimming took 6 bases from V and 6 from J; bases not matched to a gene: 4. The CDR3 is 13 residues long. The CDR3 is CASNEQGAGELFF. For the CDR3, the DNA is TGCGCCAGCAATGAACAGGGGGCCGGGGAGCTGTTTTTT.

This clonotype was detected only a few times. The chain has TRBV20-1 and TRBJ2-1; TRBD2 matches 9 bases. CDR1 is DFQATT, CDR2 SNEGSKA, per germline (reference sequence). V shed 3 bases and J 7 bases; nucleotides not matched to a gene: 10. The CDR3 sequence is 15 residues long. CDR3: CSASGYLAGVNEQFF. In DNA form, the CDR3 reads TGCAGTGCTAGCGGCTACTTAGCGGGGGTTAATGAGCAGTTCTTC.